One and the same sample provided the 20 T cell receptor beta chains below, sequenced in a study of blood T cell repertoires in COVID-19. Clones were read by immunoSEQ multiplex PCR, and TCRdb kept only the in-frame ones, dropping some. The sample has 150,000 to 200,000 clones; less than 90% are singletons. The sequenced sample was peripheral blood. All receptors derive from a man between 65 and 85 years old with active or convalescent COVID-19.

This clone appeared a few times. CDR3 DNA: TGCGCCAGCAGCCCGTCATTTGACCTAGGAGATACGCAGTATTTT. Its translation is CASSPSFDLGDTQYF. This sequence joins TRBV4-3 and TRBJ2-3; D remains unclear. The length of the CDR3 is 15 residues. CDR1 is LGHNA and CDR2 is YSLEER in the germline V gene. Trimming removed 4 bases from V and 5 bases from J, with 16 bases in between.

V gene TRBV18 combines with J gene TRBJ2-3, with 12 bases fitting TRBD2. Germline CDR1 is KGHSH and CDR2 is LQKENI. The J segment lost 9 bases and the V segment lost 3 bases, leaving 10 bases of the junction unmatched. This CDR3 has 16 amino acids. In nucleotides, the CDR3 is TGTGCCAGCTCACCGCAACTAGCGGGAGGCCGCTTAACGCAGTATTTT. This codes for CASSPQLAGGRLTQYF.

The rearrangement links TRBV25-1 to TRBJ2-7, with 8 bases fitting TRBD1. Per germline, CDR1 MGHDK and CDR2 SYGVNS. V lost 10 bases, J lost 7 bases, and 12 bases stayed unmatched. This CDR3 region has 13 residues. CDR3 in DNA: TGTGCCACCAGCCCCTGGACAGGGCTTGAGCAGTACTTC. Translating it yields CATSPWTGLEQYF.

The J gene is TRBJ2-3, the V gene TRBV7-9, with 7 positions matching TRBD1. This CDR3 region has 16 residues. Germline V gene lookup returns CDR1 SEHNR and CDR2 FQNEAQ (reference sequence). V shed 4 bases and J 4 bases; nucleotides not matched to a gene: 11. The CDR3 DNA reads as TGTGCCAGCAGCTCCGCAAGGGGGACAGTAGCAGATACGCAGTATTTT. It translates to CASSSARGTVADTQYF.

The gene calls are TRBV2 and TRBJ1-5, with D perhaps TRBD1 (6 bases). Germline CDR1 is SNHLY and CDR2 is FYNNEI. CDR3 length: 15 residues. The V end lost 3 bases, the J end lost 2 bases, and 11 bases lay between the germline ends. Written as DNA, the CDR3 is TGTGCCAGCAGTGATCCAGGGGTGGGCAATCAGCCCCAGCATTTT. Translation gives CASSDPGVGNQPQHF.

The rearrangement uses TRBV15 and TRBJ2-5; weak D call: TRBD1 (6 bases). The V end was cut by 1 base, the J end by 4 bases, with 13 bases between. Per germline, CDR1 LNHNV and CDR2 YYDKDF (reference sequence). This CDR3 comprises 15 residues. The CDR3 region is CATSRGLGAGETQYF. For the CDR3, the DNA is TGTGCCACCAGCAGAGGCCTGGGGGCTGGAGAGACCCAGTACTTC.

The genes are TRBV18 and TRBJ2-1; 12 bases map to TRBD2. The V and J ends lost 1 base and 7 bases, in that order; junction bases with no gene match: 17. Germline V gives CDR1 KGHSH, CDR2 LQKENI. The CDR3 totals 20 residues. The CDR3 sequence is CASSPLTPSGRALRTNEQFF. The DNA for the CDR3 is TGTGCCAGCTCACCACTTACTCCTAGCGGGAGGGCCCTTAGGACTAATGAGCAGTTCTTC.

In its sample, this clone was seen once. The chain is built from TRBV19 and TRBJ2-7; 7 bases align to TRBD1. V was clipped by 4 bases and J by 6 bases; unmatched bases: 3. CDR1 and CDR2 (germline): LNHDA, SQIVND (reference sequence). The CDR3 totals 12 residues. CDR3: CASSTTGLEQYF. The CDR3 coding sequence is TGTGCCAGTAGTACGACAGGGCTCGAGCAGTACTTC.

This sequence joins TRBV7-9 and TRBJ1-3, with 10 bases matching TRBD1. CDR3 size: 15 residues. The V segment lost 5 bases and the J segment 5 bases; nucleotides outside the gene matches: 6. Per the germline V gene, CDR1 is SEHNR and CDR2 is FQNEAQ (reference sequence). The CDR3 region is CASSERQGARNTIYF. CDR3 bases: TGTGCCAGCAGCGAAAGACAGGGGGCGAGAAACACCATATATTTT.

This chain connects TRBV6-5 to TRBJ2-5, with D maybe TRBD1 (5 bases). This CDR3 is 14 amino acids long. Trimming removed 6 bases at V and 5 bases at J, with 16 bases between. Germline V CDR1 and CDR2: MNHEY, SVGAGI. The CDR3 bases are TGTGCCAGCAGCCCCAGGGCGTTGGATGAGACCCAGTACTTC. Its protein is CASSPRALDETQYF.

This chain connects TRBV28 to TRBJ1-5; 9 positions match TRBD1. V dropped 6 bases and J dropped 7; count of bases not matched to a gene: 7. This CDR3 contains 14 residues. The germline V gene has CDR1 MDHEN and CDR2 SYDVKM. CDR3 bases: TGTGCCAGCAGGCGGACAGGGGAAGGCCAGCCCCAGCATTTT. This sequence encodes CASRRTGEGQPQHF. The variable domain in full, completed from reference TRBV28 and TRBJ1-5, reads DVKVTQSSRYLVKRTGEKVFLECVQDMDHENMFWYRQDPGLGLRLIYFSYDVKMKEKGDIPEGYSVSREKKERFSLILESASTNQTSMYLCASRRTGEGQPQHFGDGTRLSIL.

J is TRBJ2-3 and V is TRBV11-2; a possible D gene is TRBD1 (5 bases). The CDR3 is 16 amino acids. V was shortened by 0 bases and J by 1 base, with 11 bases between the two germline ends. Per germline, CDR1 SGHAT and CDR2 FQNNGV. CDR3 nucleotide sequence: TGTGCCAGCAGCTTAGACCAGGGCCGCGGCACAGATACGCAGTATTTT. As protein: CASSLDQGRGTDTQYF.

The chain combines TRBV5-1 with TRBJ2-5; 7 positions match TRBD1. Germline CDR1 SGHRS, CDR2 YFSETQ. The V gene end was trimmed by 0 bases and the J gene end by 0 bases; junction bases not matched to a gene: 2. The CDR3 sequence is 15 residues long. The DNA of the CDR3 is TGCGCCAGCAGCTTGGAACAGGGGTACCAAGAGACCCAGTACTTC. It codes for CASSLEQGYQETQYF. The full variable domain, in which reference TRBV5-1 and TRBJ2-5 provide the parts outside the CDR3, is KAGVTQTPRYLIKTRGQQVTLSCSPISGHRSVSWYQQTPGQGLQFLFEYFSETQRNKGNFPGRFSGRQFSNSRSEMNVSTLELGDSALYLCASSLEQGYQETQYFGPGTRLLVL.

The genes are TRBV2 and TRBJ2-1, with D possibly being TRBD1 (5 bases). CDR3 length: 15 residues. The germline gives CDR1 SNHLY, CDR2 FYNNEI. The V end was cut by 6 bases, the J end by 0 bases, with 12 bases between. The CDR3 here is CASRARATSYNEQFF. DNA of the CDR3: TGTGCCAGCAGGGCCAGGGCGACCTCCTACAATGAGCAGTTCTTC.

This sequence joins TRBV27 and TRBJ2-1; D ambiguous. Germline assignment: CDR1 MNHEY and CDR2 SMNVEV (reference sequence). V lost 4 bases and J 7 bases, leaving 11 bases between the germline ends. The CDR3 has 13 residues. In DNA, the CDR3 is TGTGCCAGCAGTTCCATGCCTACTAATGAGCAGTTCTTC. Translation: CASSSMPTNEQFF.

The chain employs TRBV7-2 and TRBJ2-1; 8 bases are shared with TRBD1. The CDR3 sequence is 15 residues long. J lost 6 bases, V lost 5 bases, and 9 bases had no gene match. Germline V CDR1 and CDR2: SGHTA, FQGNSA. The CDR3 region is CASSPPTGAGNEQFF. Written as DNA, the CDR3 is TGTGCCAGCAGCCCGCCGACAGGGGCGGGCAATGAGCAGTTCTTC. Full variable domain (remainder filled in from reference TRBV7-2 and TRBJ2-1): GAGVSQSPSNKVTEKGKDVELRCDPISGHTALYWYRQSLGQGLEFLIYFQGNSAPDKSGLPSDRFSAERTGGSVSTLTIQRTQQEDSAVYLCASSPPTGAGNEQFFGPGTRLTVL.

J is TRBJ2-7 and V is TRBV18; 7 bases match TRBD2. The length of the CDR3 is 14 residues. The V and J ends lost 0 bases and 3 bases, in that order; junction bases with no gene match: 2. Per germline, CDR1 KGHSH and CDR2 LQKENI. The DNA of the CDR3 is TGTGCCAGCTCACCACCAGGCGGGAGCTACGAGCAGTACTTC. This gives the protein CASSPPGGSYEQYF. Full variable domain (remainder filled in from reference TRBV18 and TRBJ2-7): NAGVMQNPRHLVRRRGQEARLRCSPMKGHSHVYWYRQLPEEGLKFMVYLQKENIIDESGMPKERFSAEFPKEGPSILRIQQVVRGDSAAYFCASSPPGGSYEQYFGPGTRLTVT.

The chain combines TRBV5-6 with TRBJ1-5, with D possibly TRBD1 on 5 matching bases. The CDR3 loop spans 14 amino acids. Trimming pared 2 bases from V and 7 bases from J, leaving 13 bases between. Germline CDR1 is SGHDT and CDR2 is YYEEEE. The CDR3 sequence is CASSFKGLAQPQHF. The CDR3 region has the DNA TGTGCCAGCAGCTTCAAGGGGCTGGCACAGCCCCAGCATTTT.

This clone appeared a single time. The chain uses TRBV19 and TRBJ2-5; TRBD1 might be the D (6 bases). Germline loops: CDR1 LNHDA, CDR2 SQIVND (reference sequence). V was clipped by 5 bases and J by 5 bases, with 12 bases between them. This CDR3 is built from 13 residues. CDR3 residues: CASSQQGRETQYF. The CDR3 nucleotides read TGTGCCAGTAGTCAACAGGGACGCGAGACCCAGTACTTC.

J is TRBJ2-5 and V is TRBV19, with D possibly TRBD2 on 6 matching bases. Germline assignment: CDR1 LNHDA and CDR2 SQIVND (reference sequence). CDR3 length: 15 amino acids. V lost 8 bases, J lost 5 bases, and 21 bases lay in between. The CDR3 sequence is CASAGRDGRVETQYF. CDR3 coding DNA: TGTGCCAGTGCAGGTAGGGACGGGAGAGTGGAGACCCAGTACTTC.